The entry below describes one TCR beta chain. These data belong to a study of T cell clusters in autoimmune cytopenias. Germline V gives CDR1 SGHKS, CDR2 YYEKEE (reference sequence). The CDR3 is 15 residues long. Each sample's input was around 250 ng genomic DNA, 35,000 to 40,000 genome equivalents. One tube held mixed TRB-A and TRB-B primer pools for touch-down PCR. TCRdb re-called the multiplex PCR reads; one entry per CDR3 protein, DNA not given. The listing records about 12,000 distinct CDR3 sequences. The chain uses TRBV5-5 and TRBJ2-6; TCRdb's assignment of TRBD1 cannot be checked, as there is no DNA. This clonotype originated in a human donor with an autoimmune cytopenia or autoimmune hepatitis (not recorded which). Material: peripheral blood. CDR3 in amino acids: CASSLGGAGANVLTF. The full variable domain, its missing parts supplied by reference TRBV5-5 and TRBJ2-6, is DAGVTQSPTHLIKTRGQQVTLRCSPISGHKSVSWYQQVLGQGPQFIFQYYEKEERGRGNFPDRFSARQFPNYSSELNVNALLLGDSALYLCASSLGGAGANVLTFGAGSRLTVL.